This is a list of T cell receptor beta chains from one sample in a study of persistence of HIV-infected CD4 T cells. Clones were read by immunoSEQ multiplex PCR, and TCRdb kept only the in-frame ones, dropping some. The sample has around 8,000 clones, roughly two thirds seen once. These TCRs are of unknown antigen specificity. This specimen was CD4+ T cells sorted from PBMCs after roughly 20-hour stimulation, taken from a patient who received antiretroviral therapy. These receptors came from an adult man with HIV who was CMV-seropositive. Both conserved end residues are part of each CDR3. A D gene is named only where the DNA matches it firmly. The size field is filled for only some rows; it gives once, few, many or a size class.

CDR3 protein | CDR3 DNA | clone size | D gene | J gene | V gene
CASSGDRGYSGNTIYF | TGTGCCAGCAGTGGGGACAGGGGGTATAGTGGAAACACCATATATTTT | . | TRBD1 | TRBJ1-3 | TRBV6-1
CASSLTWNSGNTIYF | TGCGCCAGCAGCCTTACTTGGAATTCCGGAAACACCATATATTTT | medium-sized | . | TRBJ1-3 | TRBV5-1
CASSLSGVGEKLFF | TGTGCCAGCAGCCTGTCCGGGGTAGGGGAAAAACTGTTTTTT | . | . | TRBJ1-4 | TRBV5-5
CASSQPPRGRDWVGELFF | TGCGCCAGCAGCCAACCCCCGAGGGGCCGGGACTGGGTCGGGGAGCTGTTTTTT | . | . | TRBJ2-2 | TRBV4-1
CASSPRQGRPDTQYF | TGTGCCAGCAGCCCCCGACAGGGAAGGCCAGATACGCAGTATTTT | . | TRBD1 | TRBJ2-3 | TRBV11-3
CASSSLSGRRNEQFF | TGTGCCAGCAGCTCCCTTAGCGGGAGACGGAATGAGCAGTTCTTC | medium-sized | TRBD2 | TRBJ2-1 | TRBV11-3
CASSQDLGGSSYNEQFF | TGTGCCAGCAGCCAAGATCTGGGGGGGAGCTCCTACAATGAGCAGTTCTTC | . | TRBD2 | TRBJ2-1 | TRBV4-2
CASSLGAGGYYEQYF | TGCGCCAGCAGCTTGGGGGCAGGGGGGTACTACGAGCAGTACTTC | . | . | TRBJ2-7 | TRBV5-1
CASSMSRGSGNTIYF | TGTGCCAGTAGTATGTCCCGGGGATCCGGAAACACCATATATTTT | . | . | TRBJ1-3 | TRBV19
CASSLEGEQYF | TGTGCCAGCAGCTTGGAGGGCGAGCAGTACTTC | . | . | TRBJ2-7 | TRBV5-6
CASSFGGTNTEAFF | TGTGCCAGCAGCTTTGGGGGCACGAACACTGAAGCTTTCTTT | . | . | TRBJ1-1 | TRBV7-9
CASSSPAGVNTEAFF | TGTGCCAGCAGCTCCCCAGCAGGGGTGAACACTGAAGCTTTCTTT | few | . | TRBJ1-1 | TRBV7-2
CASSPDRGRGGYTF | TGTGCCAGCAGCCCCGACAGGGGGCGCGGCGGCTACACCTTC | once | TRBD1 | TRBJ1-2 | TRBV5-8
CASSFTTDNYGYTF | TGTGCCAGCAGCTTTACGACAGACAACTATGGCTACACCTTC | few | . | TRBJ1-2 | TRBV7-2
CASSIDRSTDTQYF | TGTGCCAGTAGTATTGACAGAAGCACAGATACGCAGTATTTT | . | . | TRBJ2-3 | TRBV19
CASSYTGGYNSPLHF | TGTGCCAGCAGTTACACCGGGGGCTATAATTCACCCCTCCACTTT | once | . | TRBJ1-6 | TRBV6-5
CATLGDTEAFF | TGTGCCACCCTAGGGGACACTGAAGCTTTCTTT | . | . | TRBJ1-1 | TRBV2
CAISAGRGQGLGEQYF | TGTGCCATCAGTGCGGGGAGAGGACAGGGGCTAGGCGAGCAGTACTTC | . | TRBD1 | TRBJ2-7 | TRBV10-3
CASSSSGRPDTQYF | TGTGCCAGTAGTTCCAGCGGGAGGCCAGACACGCAGTATTTT | . | TRBD2 | TRBJ2-3 | TRBV19
CASSPTVGWEKLFF | TGCGCCAGCAGCCCCACAGTAGGGTGGGAAAAACTGTTTTTT | . | . | TRBJ1-4 | TRBV4-3
CASSQGDRNTEAFF | TGTGCCAGCAGCCAAGGAGACAGGAACACTGAAGCTTTCTTT | . | . | TRBJ1-1 | TRBV13
CASGGRGTGELFF | TGTGCCAGCGGCGGGAGAGGGACCGGGGAGCTGTTTTTT | . | TRBD2 | TRBJ2-2 | TRBV2
CATSTERTDTQYF | TGTGCCACCTCGACAGAGAGGACAGATACGCAGTATTTT | . | . | TRBJ2-3 | TRBV19
CASSSLGTAGNNSPLHF | TGTGCCAGCAGTTCCCTCGGGACCGCTGGGAATAATTCACCCCTCCACTTT | . | . | TRBJ1-6 | TRBV27
CASSETGPNTEAFF | TGTGCCAGCAGTGAAACCGGCCCGAACACTGAAGCTTTCTTT | . | . | TRBJ1-1 | TRBV6-1
CASAGGLGQPQHF | TGTGCCAGCGCTGGGGGTCTAGGACAGCCCCAGCATTTT | . | . | TRBJ1-5 | TRBV12-3/TRBV12-4
CASSFPPGQVYNSPLHF | TGTGCCAGCAGCTTCCCTCCGGGACAGGTGTATAATTCACCCCTCCACTTT | . | TRBD1 | TRBJ1-6 | TRBV11-2
CASSFSGKTEAFF | TGTGCCAGCAGTTTTTCAGGGAAGACTGAAGCTTTCTTT | . | . | TRBJ1-1 | TRBV12-3/TRBV12-4
CSVSTSGAKYNEQFF | TGCAGCGTTTCAACTAGCGGGGCTAAATACAATGAGCAGTTCTTC | . | TRBD2 | TRBJ2-1 | TRBV29-1
CASSRYRDRTTFSGNTIYF | TGTGCCAGCAGCCGTTACCGGGACAGGACAACCTTCTCTGGAAACACCATATATTTT | . | TRBD1 | TRBJ1-3 | TRBV14
CATSGLGGGTEAFF | TGTGCCACCAGTGGTTTAGGGGGGGGCACTGAAGCTTTCTTT | few | . | TRBJ1-1 | TRBV24-1
CASSISPKTPLHF | TGTGCCAGTAGTATATCCCCTAAGACACCCCTCCACTTT | once | . | TRBJ1-6 | TRBV19
CASSLKDRSLYNEQFF | TGTGCCAGCAGCTTAAAGGACAGGTCCCTATACAATGAGCAGTTCTTC | . | TRBD1 | TRBJ2-1 | TRBV11-1
CATSRDRTGISYEQYF | TGTGCCACCAGCAGAGATCGGACGGGGATCTCCTACGAGCAGTACTTC | . | . | TRBJ2-7 | TRBV15
CASSLRGGYTF | TGTGCCAGCAGTTTACGTGGGGGCTACACCTTC | . | . | TRBJ1-2 | TRBV12-3/TRBV12-4
CASSLPPRGRDVYNEQFF | TGTGCCAGCAGTTTACCCCCCAGGGGCAGGGATGTATACAATGAGCAGTTCTTC | once | . | TRBJ2-1 | TRBV27
CASSPGRNGGYTF | TGTGCCAGCTCACCAGGACGTAACGGGGGCTACACCTTC | once | . | TRBJ1-2 | TRBV18
CAALLWEAGYTF | TGCGCCGCTCTGCTTTGGGAGGCTGGCTACACCTTC | . | . | TRBJ1-2 | TRBV10-2
CAISRGRNQPQHF | TGTGCCATATCGCGGGGACGCAATCAGCCCCAGCATTTT | . | . | TRBJ1-5 | TRBV6-5
CASSLTSFETQYF | TGTGCCAGCAGCTTAACCTCTTTCGAGACCCAGTACTTC | . | . | TRBJ2-5 | TRBV7-9
CASSLISGLEGYTF | TGTGCCAGCAGCTTAATCTCAGGGTTGGAAGGCTACACCTTC | . | . | TRBJ1-2 | TRBV5-6
CASSLYDEQFF | TGTGCCAGTAGCCTTTACGATGAGCAGTTCTTC | . | . | TRBJ2-1 | TRBV19
CASSQKGRDDTQYF | TGTGCCAGCAGTCAAAAGGGGCGAGATGATACGCAGTATTTT | . | . | TRBJ2-3 | TRBV11-3